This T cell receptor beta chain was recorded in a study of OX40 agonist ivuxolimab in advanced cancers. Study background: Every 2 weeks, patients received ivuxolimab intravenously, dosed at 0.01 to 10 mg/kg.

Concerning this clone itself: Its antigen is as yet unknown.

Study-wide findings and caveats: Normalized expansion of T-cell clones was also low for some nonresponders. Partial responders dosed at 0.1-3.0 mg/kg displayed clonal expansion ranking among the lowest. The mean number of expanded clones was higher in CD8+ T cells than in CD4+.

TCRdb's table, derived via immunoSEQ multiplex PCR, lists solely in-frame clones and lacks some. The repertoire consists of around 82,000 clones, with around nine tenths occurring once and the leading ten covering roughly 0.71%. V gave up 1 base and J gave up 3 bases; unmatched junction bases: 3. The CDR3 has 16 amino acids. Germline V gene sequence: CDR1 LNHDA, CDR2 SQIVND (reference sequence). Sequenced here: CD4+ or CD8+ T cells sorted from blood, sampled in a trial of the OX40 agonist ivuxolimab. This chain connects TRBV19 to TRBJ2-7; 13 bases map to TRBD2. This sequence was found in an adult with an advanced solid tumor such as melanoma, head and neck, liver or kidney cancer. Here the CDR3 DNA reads TGTGCCAGTAGTATAGGGGGACTAGCGGGAATCTACGAGCAGTACTTC. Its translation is CASSIGGLAGIYEQYF.